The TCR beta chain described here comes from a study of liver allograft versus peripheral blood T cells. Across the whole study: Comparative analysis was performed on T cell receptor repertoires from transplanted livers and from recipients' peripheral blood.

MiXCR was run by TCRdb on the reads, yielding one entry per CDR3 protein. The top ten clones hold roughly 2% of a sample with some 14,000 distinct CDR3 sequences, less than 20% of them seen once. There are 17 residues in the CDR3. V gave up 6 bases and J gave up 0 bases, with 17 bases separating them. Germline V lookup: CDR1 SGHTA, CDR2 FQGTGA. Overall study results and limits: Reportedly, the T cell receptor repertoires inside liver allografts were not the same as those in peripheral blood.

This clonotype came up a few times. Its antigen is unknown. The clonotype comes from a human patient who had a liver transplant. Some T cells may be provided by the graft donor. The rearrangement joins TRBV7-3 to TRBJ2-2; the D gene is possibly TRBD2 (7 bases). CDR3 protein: CASRRGRGTANTGELFF. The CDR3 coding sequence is TGTGCCAGCAGGAGGGGGAGGGGCACGGCGAACACCGGGGAGCTGTTTTTT.